This T cell receptor (beta chain) emerged from a study of T cell responses to AZD1222 COVID-19 vaccine listed by TCRdb under 2021. A note on the overall study: TCR sequencing was performed for more than 230 trial participants, of whom 200 to 210 were given two doses of AZD1222 and 26 were given two doses of MenACWY control vaccine. Enrollment into the trials was organized by age into subgroups of 18-55, 56-69 and 70-plus years, and those subgroups contained roughly 140, 27 and 60 TCR-sequenced participants, respectively.

The CDR3 regions of human TCRbeta chains were analyzed by immunosequencing. Per the source publication's procedure: Repertoire TCRs were matched against a reference library of SARS-CoV-2-specific TCRs generated with the MIRA antigen-specificity platform. Breadth meant the fraction of unique TCRs that were SARS-CoV-2-associated, whereas depth meant the fraction of total T cells that were SARS-CoV-2-associated. Each spike-specific TCR was assigned to its reactive spike region and to a CD4 or CD8 class using the MIRA data. Log10-transformed breadth and depth values were compared by one-way ANOVA with Sidak's multiple comparisons tests. In TCRdb, the immuneACCESS table is reduced to in-frame sequences with V and J assigned. These tables do not hold every clone; where another copy was compared, an unresolved V gene accounts for under half, and the others remain unexplained. V, J and clone size were drawn from that table, and D and trimming were deduced from the DNA. For this sample the table gives approximately 190,000 clones, of which over 70% were detected only once. The ten most abundant clones make up 2.5% to 3% of the sample.

As to this clone: The antigen it recognizes is unknown. The input lacks base qualities; no much larger clone sits a single base away.

Here is what the overall study found, with its caveats: After two AZD1222 doses, both the breadth and the depth of spike-specific TCRs were significantly higher than at day 0 and than in MenACWY recipients. Only a handful of AZD1222 recipients were SARS-CoV-2 seropositive at baseline, limiting conclusions about previously exposed vaccinees. The 56-69-year group was small, and its depth increase did not reach significance, likely because of low power. Reportedly, close to half of the unique spike-specific TCRs recognized epitopes lying outside the regions that are mutated in the B.1.351 and B.1.1.7 variants. CD4 TCRs associated with the vaccine covered the entire spike protein, and the dominant responses were in regions 160-218 and 743-854. Participants were mostly white British and included more females than males, and it was suggested by the authors that clonal diversity may have been underestimated. No day 14 peak-response samples were available, so repertoires were characterized only after the peak T cell response.

The time point label here, explained by the study, means: baseline before first vaccination. The sample's treatment or condition label is to be understood as: meningococcal conjugate vaccine given as trial control. The vaccinee samples were drawn from two UK trials, COV001 and COV002, one of which was a single-blind randomized controlled phase 2/3 trial testing AZD1222 (ChAdOx1 nCoV-19) in healthy adults. For TCRbeta chain sequencing, PBMC samples were collected from trial participants at day 0 and at day 28 after the second dose. The germline V gene yields SGHDN for CDR1 and FVKESK for CDR2. V loses 1 base at its end and J loses 11 bases; junction bases beyond the gene matches: 8. CDR3 length: 15 amino acids, cysteine to phenylalanine. Just the 45-base CDR3 DNA is kept, in frame starting at base 1.

The rearranged chain carries TRBV14 and TRBJ1-6; TRBD1 fits 7 bases in the junction. Sequenced here: peripheral blood, sampled on day 0 of MenACWY control vaccination. The source of this sequence is an adult in good health. The DNA is as follows: TGTGCCAGCAGCCAAGCCGCAGGGGGACCTACACCCCTCCACTTT. Translated, it reads CASSQAAGGPTPLHF.